A selection of T cell receptor beta chains follows, all from one sample in a study of memory CD4+ T cells and cytomegalovirus serostatus. Produced via immunoSEQ multiplex PCR; TCRdb's table is partial and in-frame only. Found here are just over 45,000 clones, around four fifths of them singletons; the top ten hold around 0.61%. Sequencing was carried out using memory CD4+ T cells from blood. The receptors stem from an adult in good health and CMV-seronegative. Each CDR3 is given with its conserved first and last residue. The D gene is left open where the match is weak. Clone size is not always given. Where it is, it says once, few, many or a class for expanded clones.

J gene	clone size	CDR3 length	D gene	V gene	CDR3 DNA	CDR3 protein
TRBJ1-2	.	15	TRBD1	TRBV19	TGTGCCAGTAGTGGACAGGGGGCGGACCTCCTAGGCTACACCTTC	CASSGQGADLLGYTF
TRBJ1-1	.	12	.	TRBV6-6	TGTGCCAGCAGTTACTTGGCAGATGAAGCTTTCTTT	CASSYLADEAFF
TRBJ2-6	.	16	.	TRBV7-6	TGTGCCAGCAGCTTGTCACAGGGTGGTGGGGCCAACGTCCTGACTTTC	CASSLSQGGGANVLTF
TRBJ1-5	.	13	.	TRBV5-1	TGCGCCAGCAGCTTTCGAGCTGGTGAGCCCCAGCATTTT	CASSFRAGEPQHF
TRBJ2-7	once	12	.	TRBV30	TGTGCCTGGAGGTCGACAGGCTACGAGCAGTACTTC	CAWRSTGYEQYF
TRBJ2-1	.	12	.	TRBV6-6	TGTGCCAGCAGCACCGACGACAATGAGCAGTTCTTC	CASSTDDNEQFF
TRBJ1-1	.	15	.	TRBV5-1	TGCGCCAGCAGCCCGAAGCTGGCACAGAACACTGAAGCTTTCTTT	CASSPKLAQNTEAFF
TRBJ1-1	medium-sized	17	TRBD1	TRBV19	TGTGCCAGTAGTATTACTCGCCTTCAGGGGGCTACCACTGAAGCTTTCTTT	CASSITRLQGATTEAFF
TRBJ1-2	.	18	TRBD1	TRBV10-3	TGTGCCATCAGTGAAGTAGGAGCAGGGGGAGCTTCTAACTATGGCTACACCTTC	CAISEVGAGGASNYGYTF
TRBJ1-1	.	13	TRBD1	TRBV2	TGTGCCAGCAGTTTCGACAGGGACACTGAAGCTTTCTTT	CASSFDRDTEAFF